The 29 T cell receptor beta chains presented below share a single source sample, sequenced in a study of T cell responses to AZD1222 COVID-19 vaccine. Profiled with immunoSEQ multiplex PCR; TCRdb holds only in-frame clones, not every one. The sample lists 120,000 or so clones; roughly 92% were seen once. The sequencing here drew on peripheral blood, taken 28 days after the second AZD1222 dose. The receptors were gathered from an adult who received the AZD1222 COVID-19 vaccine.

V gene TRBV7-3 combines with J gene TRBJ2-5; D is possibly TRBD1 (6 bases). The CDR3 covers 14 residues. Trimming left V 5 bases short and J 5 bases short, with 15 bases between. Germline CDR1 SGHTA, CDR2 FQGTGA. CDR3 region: CASSPGPRGETQYF. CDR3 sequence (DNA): TGTGCCAGCAGCCCGGGCCCTAGGGGGGAGACCCAGTACTTC. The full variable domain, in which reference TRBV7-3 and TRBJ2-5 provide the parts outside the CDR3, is GAGVSQTPSNKVTEKGKYVELRCDPISGHTALYWYRQSLGQGPEFLIYFQGTGAADDSGLPNDRFFAVRPEGSVSTLKIQRTERGDSAVYLCASSPGPRGETQYFGPGTRLLVL.

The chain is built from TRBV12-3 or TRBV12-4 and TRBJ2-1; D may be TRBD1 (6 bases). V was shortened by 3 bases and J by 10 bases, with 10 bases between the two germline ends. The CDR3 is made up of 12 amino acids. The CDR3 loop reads CASSFVGAEQFF. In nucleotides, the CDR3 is TGTGCCAGCAGTTTCGTGGGGGCCGAGCAGTTCTTC.

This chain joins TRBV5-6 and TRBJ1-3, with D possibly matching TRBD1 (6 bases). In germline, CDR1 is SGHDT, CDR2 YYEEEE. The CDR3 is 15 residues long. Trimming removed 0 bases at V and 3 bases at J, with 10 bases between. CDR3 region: CASSLAGGGGNTIYF. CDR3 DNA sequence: TGTGCCAGCAGCTTGGCCGGGGGCGGTGGAAACACCATATATTTT.

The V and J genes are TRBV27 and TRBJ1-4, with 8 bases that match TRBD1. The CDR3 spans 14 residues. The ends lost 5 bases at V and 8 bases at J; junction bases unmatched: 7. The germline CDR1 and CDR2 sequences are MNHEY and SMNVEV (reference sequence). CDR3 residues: CASSPPGGGEKLFF. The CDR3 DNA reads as TGTGCCAGCAGTCCCCCAGGGGGCGGGGAAAAACTGTTTTTT.

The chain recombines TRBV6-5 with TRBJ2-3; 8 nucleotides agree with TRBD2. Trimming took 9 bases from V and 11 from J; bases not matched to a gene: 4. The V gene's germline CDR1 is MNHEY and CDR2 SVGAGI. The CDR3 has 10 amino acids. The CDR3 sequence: CASGLARQYF. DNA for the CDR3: TGTGCCAGTGGACTAGCTAGGCAGTATTTT.

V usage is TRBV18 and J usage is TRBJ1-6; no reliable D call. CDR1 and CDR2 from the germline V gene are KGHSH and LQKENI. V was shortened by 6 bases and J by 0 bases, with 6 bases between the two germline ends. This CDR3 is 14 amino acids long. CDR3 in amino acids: CASSESSYNSPLHF. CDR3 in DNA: TGTGCCAGCTCGGAAAGCTCCTATAATTCACCCCTCCACTTT.

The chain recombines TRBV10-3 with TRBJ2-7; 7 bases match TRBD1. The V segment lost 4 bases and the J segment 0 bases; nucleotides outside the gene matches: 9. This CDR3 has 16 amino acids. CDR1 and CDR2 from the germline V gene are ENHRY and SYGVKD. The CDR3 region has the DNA TGTGCCATCAGTGCCCAGACAGGGAAAAGCTCCTACGAGCAGTACTTC. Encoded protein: CAISAQTGKSSYEQYF.

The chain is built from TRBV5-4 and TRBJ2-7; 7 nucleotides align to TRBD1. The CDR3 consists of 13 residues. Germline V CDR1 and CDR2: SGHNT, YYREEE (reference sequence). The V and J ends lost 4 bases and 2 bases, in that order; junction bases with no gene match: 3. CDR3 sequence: CASSPGTAYEQYF. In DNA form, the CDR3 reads TGTGCCAGCAGCCCCGGGACAGCCTACGAGCAGTACTTC.

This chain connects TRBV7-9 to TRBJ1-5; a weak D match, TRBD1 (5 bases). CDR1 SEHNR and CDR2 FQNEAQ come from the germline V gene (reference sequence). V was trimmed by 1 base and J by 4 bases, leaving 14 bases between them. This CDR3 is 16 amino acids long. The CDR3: CASSLGGAYSNQPQHF. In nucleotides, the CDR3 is TGTGCCAGCAGCTTAGGAGGGGCCTACTCAAATCAGCCCCAGCATTTT.

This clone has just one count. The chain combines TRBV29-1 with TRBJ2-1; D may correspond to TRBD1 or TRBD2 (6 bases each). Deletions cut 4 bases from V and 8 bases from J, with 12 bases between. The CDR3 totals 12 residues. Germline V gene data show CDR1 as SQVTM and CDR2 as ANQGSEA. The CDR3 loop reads CSVAGARDEQFF. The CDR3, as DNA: TGCAGCGTTGCGGGGGCACGCGATGAGCAGTTCTTC.

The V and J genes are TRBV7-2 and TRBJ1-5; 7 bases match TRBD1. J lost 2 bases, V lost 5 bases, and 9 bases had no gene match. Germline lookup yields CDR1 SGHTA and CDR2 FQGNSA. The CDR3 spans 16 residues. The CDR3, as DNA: TGTGCCAGCAGCCACTCTACAGGGGAAGGCAATCAGCCCCAGCATTTT. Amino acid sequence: CASSHSTGEGNQPQHF.

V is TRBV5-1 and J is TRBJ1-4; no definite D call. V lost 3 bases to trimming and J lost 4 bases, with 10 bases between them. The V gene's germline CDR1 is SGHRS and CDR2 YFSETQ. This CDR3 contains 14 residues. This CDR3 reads CASSWLQLNEKLFF. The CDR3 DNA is TGCGCCAGCAGCTGGCTACAGCTTAATGAAAAACTGTTTTTT.

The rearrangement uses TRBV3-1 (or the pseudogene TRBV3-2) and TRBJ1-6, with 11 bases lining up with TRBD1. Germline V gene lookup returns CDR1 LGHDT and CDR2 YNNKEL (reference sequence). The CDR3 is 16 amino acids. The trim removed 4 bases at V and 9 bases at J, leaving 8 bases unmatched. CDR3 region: CASSPRRDRGSSPLHF. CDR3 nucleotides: TGTGCCAGCAGCCCTCGCCGGGACAGGGGGAGTTCACCCCTCCACTTT.

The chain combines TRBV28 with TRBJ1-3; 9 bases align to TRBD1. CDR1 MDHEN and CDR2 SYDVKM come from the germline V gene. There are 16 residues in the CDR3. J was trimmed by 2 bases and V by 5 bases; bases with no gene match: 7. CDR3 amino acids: CASSQPGQGAGNTIYF. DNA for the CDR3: TGTGCCAGCAGTCAGCCGGGACAGGGCGCTGGAAACACCATATATTTT.

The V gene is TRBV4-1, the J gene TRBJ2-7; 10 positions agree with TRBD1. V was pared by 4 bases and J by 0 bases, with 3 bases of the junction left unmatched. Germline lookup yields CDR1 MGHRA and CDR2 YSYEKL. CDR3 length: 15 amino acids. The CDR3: CASSRGTGDSYEQYF. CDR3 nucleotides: TGCGCCAGCAGCCGGGGGACAGGGGACTCCTACGAGCAGTACTTC.

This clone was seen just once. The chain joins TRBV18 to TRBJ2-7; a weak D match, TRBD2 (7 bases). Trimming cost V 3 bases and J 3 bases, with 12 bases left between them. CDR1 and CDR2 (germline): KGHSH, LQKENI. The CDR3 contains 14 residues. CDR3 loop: CASSPRGGFYEQYF. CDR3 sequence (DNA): TGTGCCAGCTCACCGAGGGGGGGGTTCTACGAGCAGTACTTC.

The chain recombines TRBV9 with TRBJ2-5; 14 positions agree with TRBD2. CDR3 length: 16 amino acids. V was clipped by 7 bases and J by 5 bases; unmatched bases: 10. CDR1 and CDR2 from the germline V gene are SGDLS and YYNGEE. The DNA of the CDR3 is TGTGCCAGCCTGCCAGGACTAGCGGGGGGTCTGGAGACCCAGTACTTC. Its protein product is CASLPGLAGGLETQYF. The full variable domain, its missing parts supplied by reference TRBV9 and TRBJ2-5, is DSGVTQTPKHLITATGQRVTLRCSPRSGDLSVYWYQQSLDQGLQFLIQYYNGEERAKGNILERFSAQQFPDLHSELNLSSLELGDSALYFCASLPGLAGGLETQYFGPGTRLLVL.

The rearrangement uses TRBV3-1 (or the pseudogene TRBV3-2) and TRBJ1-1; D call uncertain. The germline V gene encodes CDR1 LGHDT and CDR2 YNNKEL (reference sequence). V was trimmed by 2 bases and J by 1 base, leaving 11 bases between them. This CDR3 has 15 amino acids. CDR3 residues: CASSQHESENTEAFF. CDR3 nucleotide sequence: TGTGCCAGCAGCCAACATGAATCAGAGAACACTGAAGCTTTCTTT.

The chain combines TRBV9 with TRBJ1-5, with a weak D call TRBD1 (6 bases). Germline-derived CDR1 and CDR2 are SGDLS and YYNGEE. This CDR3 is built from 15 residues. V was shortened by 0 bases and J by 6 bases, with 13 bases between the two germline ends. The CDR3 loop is CASSVGFRGAQPQHF. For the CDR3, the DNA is TGTGCCAGCAGCGTAGGCTTTCGGGGGGCTCAGCCCCAGCATTTT.

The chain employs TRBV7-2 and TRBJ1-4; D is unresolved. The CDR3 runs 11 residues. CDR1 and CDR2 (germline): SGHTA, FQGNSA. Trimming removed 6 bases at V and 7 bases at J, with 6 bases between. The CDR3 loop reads CASRRSEKLFF. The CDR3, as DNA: TGTGCCAGCAGGCGGAGTGAAAAACTGTTTTTT. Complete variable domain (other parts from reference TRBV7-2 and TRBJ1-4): GAGVSQSPSNKVTEKGKDVELRCDPISGHTALYWYRQSLGQGLEFLIYFQGNSAPDKSGLPSDRFSAERTGGSVSTLTIQRTQQEDSAVYLCASRRSEKLFFGSGTQLSVL.

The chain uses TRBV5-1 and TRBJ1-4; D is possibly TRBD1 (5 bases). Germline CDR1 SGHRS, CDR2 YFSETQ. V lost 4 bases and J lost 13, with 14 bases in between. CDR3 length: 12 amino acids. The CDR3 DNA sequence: TGCGCCAGCAGCCCCACACGGGGCAGACTGTTTTTT. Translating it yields CASSPTRGRLFF.

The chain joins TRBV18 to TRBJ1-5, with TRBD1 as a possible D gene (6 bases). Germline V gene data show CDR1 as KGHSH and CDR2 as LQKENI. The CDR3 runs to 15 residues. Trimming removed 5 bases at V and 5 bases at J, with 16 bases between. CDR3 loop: CASSTGQGYYQPQHF. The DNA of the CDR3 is TGTGCCAGCTCAACAGGGCAGGGGTACTATCAGCCCCAGCATTTT. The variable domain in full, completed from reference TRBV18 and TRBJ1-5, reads NAGVMQNPRHLVRRRGQEARLRCSPMKGHSHVYWYRQLPEEGLKFMVYLQKENIIDESGMPKERFSAEFPKEGPSILRIQQVVRGDSAAYFCASSTGQGYYQPQHFGDGTRLSIL.

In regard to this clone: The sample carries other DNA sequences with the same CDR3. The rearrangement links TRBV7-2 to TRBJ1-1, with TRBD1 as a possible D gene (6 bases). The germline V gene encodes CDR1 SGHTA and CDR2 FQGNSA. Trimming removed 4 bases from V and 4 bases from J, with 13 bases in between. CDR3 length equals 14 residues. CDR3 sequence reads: CASSSTGFGTEAFF. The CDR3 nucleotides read TGTGCCAGCAGCTCGACAGGTTTTGGCACTGAAGCTTTCTTT.

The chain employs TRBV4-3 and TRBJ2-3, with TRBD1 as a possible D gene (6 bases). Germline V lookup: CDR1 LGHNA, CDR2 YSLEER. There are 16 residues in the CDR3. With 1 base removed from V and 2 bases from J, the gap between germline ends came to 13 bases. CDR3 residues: CASSQAGQTYTDTQYF. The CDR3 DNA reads TGCGCCAGCAGCCAAGCCGGACAGACCTACACAGATACGCAGTATTTT.

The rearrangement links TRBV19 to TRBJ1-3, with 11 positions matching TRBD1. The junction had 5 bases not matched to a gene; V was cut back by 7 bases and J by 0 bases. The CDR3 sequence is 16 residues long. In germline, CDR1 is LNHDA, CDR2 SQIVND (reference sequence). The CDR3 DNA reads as TGTGCCAGTACGGACAGGGGGCCTCTCTCTGGAAACACCATATATTTT. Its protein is CASTDRGPLSGNTIYF.

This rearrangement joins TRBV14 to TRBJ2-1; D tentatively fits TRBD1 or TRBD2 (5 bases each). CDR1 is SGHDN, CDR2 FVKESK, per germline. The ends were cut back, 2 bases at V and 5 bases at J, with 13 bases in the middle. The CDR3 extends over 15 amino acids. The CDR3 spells CASSQYHGAHNEQFF. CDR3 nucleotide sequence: TGTGCCAGCAGCCAATATCACGGGGCCCACAATGAGCAGTTCTTC.

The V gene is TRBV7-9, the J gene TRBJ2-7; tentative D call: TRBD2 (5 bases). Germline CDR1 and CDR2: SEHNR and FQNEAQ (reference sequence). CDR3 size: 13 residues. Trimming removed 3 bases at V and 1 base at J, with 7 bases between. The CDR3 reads CASSFEGSYEQYF. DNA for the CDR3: TGTGCCAGCAGCTTCGAGGGTTCCTACGAGCAGTACTTC.

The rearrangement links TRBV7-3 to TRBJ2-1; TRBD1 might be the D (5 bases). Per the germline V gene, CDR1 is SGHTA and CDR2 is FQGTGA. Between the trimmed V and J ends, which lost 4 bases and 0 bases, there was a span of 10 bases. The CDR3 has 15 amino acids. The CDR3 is CASSSRASSYNEQFF. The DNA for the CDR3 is TGTGCCAGCAGCTCCAGGGCCAGCTCCTACAATGAGCAGTTCTTC.

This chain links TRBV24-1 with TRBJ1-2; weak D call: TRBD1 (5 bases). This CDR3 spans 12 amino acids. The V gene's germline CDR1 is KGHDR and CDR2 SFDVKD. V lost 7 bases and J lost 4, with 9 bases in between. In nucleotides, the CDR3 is TGTGCCACCAGGTATCAGGGCTATGGCTACACCTTC. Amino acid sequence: CATRYQGYGYTF.